The 30 T cell receptor beta chains given below trace back to one sample, sequenced in a study of shared clonotypes between healthy human individuals. Measured with immunoSEQ multiplex PCR; TCRdb has only the in-frame clones, and not every one. The table includes some 2,000,000 clones, roughly 96% detected once. Sequencing input: naive CD4+ T cells sorted from blood. Subset in this sample: CD45RA+ positively selected. All receptors come from a man aged 18-30 years in good health.

This rearrangement joins TRBV2 to TRBJ2-7; the D gene is possibly TRBD2 (6 bases). The CDR3 is made up of 14 amino acids. CDR1 is SNHLY and CDR2 is FYNNEI in the germline V gene. V lost 8 bases, J lost 0 bases, and 14 bases lay in between. CDR3 residues: CASQRDSSSYEQYF. CDR3 in DNA: TGTGCCAGCCAACGGGACTCTAGCTCCTACGAGCAGTACTTC.

The chain uses TRBV10-3 and TRBJ1-4; D call uncertain. Trimming pared 11 bases from V and 0 bases from J, leaving 4 bases between. CDR3 length: 11 residues. Germline V gives CDR1 ENHRY, CDR2 SYGVKD. This chain's CDR3 is CAVATNEKLFF. CDR3 coding DNA: TGTGCCGTCGCAACTAATGAAAAACTGTTTTTT.

The chain has TRBV2 and TRBJ1-5; the D gene is possibly TRBD1 (6 bases). The CDR3 is 18 residues long. Looked up from germline, CDR1 is SNHLY and CDR2 is FYNNEI. The V and J ends lost 4 bases and 0 bases respectively, with 19 bases between them. The CDR3 DNA sequence: TGTGCCAGCAGTGGTGGCAGGGGCGATCTGTATAGCAATCAGCCCCAGCATTTT. This codes for CASSGGRGDLYSNQPQHF. Full variable domain (rest looked up from reference TRBV2 and TRBJ1-5): EPEVTQTPSHQVTQMGQEVILRCVPISNHLYFYWYRQILGQKVEFLVSFYNNEISEKSEIFDDQFSVERPDGSNFTLKIRSTKLEDSAMYFCASSGGRGDLYSNQPQHFGDGTRLSIL.

This chain links TRBV11-3 with TRBJ1-4; no firm D call. CDR1 and CDR2 (germline): SGHNT, YENEEA. V was clipped by 4 bases and J by 3 bases, with 12 bases between them. The CDR3 consists of 15 residues. This chain's CDR3 is CASSSRGWANEKLFF. CDR3 bases: TGTGCCAGCAGCTCTCGGGGTTGGGCTAATGAAAAACTGTTTTTT.

The chain carries TRBV7-9 and TRBJ1-1, with D perhaps TRBD1 (6 bases). Trimming removed 1 base at V and 3 bases at J, with 12 bases between. Germline V CDR1 and CDR2: SEHNR, FQNEAQ (reference sequence). The CDR3 spans 15 residues. The DNA of the CDR3 is TGTGCCAGCAGCTTAGACCTGGGGGCGTACACTGAAGCTTTCTTT. Translation: CASSLDLGAYTEAFF.

The chain couples TRBV9 to TRBJ1-1; tentative D call: TRBD1 (5 bases). V lost 2 bases and J 1 base, leaving 12 bases between the germline ends. The CDR3 totals 15 residues. Looked up from germline, CDR1 is SGDLS and CDR2 is YYNGEE. CDR3 DNA: TGTGCCAGCAGCGTTCAAAGCAGGGAGAACACTGAAGCTTTCTTT. Translation: CASSVQSRENTEAFF.

This rearrangement joins TRBV19 to TRBJ1-5; possible D gene TRBD1, 6 bases. Germline V gene sequence: CDR1 LNHDA, CDR2 SQIVND (reference sequence). This CDR3 region has 16 residues. Trimming took 7 bases from V and 0 from J, leaving 16 bases between them. CDR3 DNA: TGTGCCAGTACCTATCAACAGGGTTATAGCAATCAGCCCCAGCATTTT. Protein product: CASTYQQGYSNQPQHF.

The genes are TRBV30 and TRBJ1-5, with D hard to call. Germline loops: CDR1 GTSNPN, CDR2 SVGIG (reference sequence). V was pared by 2 bases and J by 4 bases, with 12 bases between. This CDR3 is built from 14 residues. CDR3 amino acids: CAWSRLPENQPQHF. DNA for the CDR3: TGTGCCTGGAGTCGTCTCCCGGAAAATCAGCCCCAGCATTTT.

The chain employs TRBV2 and TRBJ1-1; TRBD1 might be the D (5 bases). Germline CDR1 reads SNHLY; CDR2 reads FYNNEI. This CDR3 region has 12 residues. V shed 7 bases and J shed 11 bases, with 17 bases lying between them. The CDR3 loop reads CASIRDSPGAFF. CDR3 coding DNA: TGTGCCAGCATCAGAGACAGCCCGGGGGCTTTCTTT.

The chain has TRBV10-1 and TRBJ2-3; D not resolved. Germline assignment: CDR1 WNHNN and CDR2 SYGVQD (reference sequence). The length of the CDR3 is 13 residues. V lost 4 bases to trimming and J lost 5 bases, with 10 bases between them. CDR3 DNA: TGCGCCAGCAGTGGAGGACGAGGAGATACGCAGTATTTT. It specifies CASSGGRGDTQYF.

The CDR3 sequence is CASSPGLAGLQETQYF. The CDR3 coding sequence is TGTGCCAGCAGTCCGGGACTAGCGGGCCTCCAAGAGACCCAGTACTTC. This chain links TRBV2 with TRBJ2-5; 12 bases are a match to TRBD2. The CDR3 loop spans 16 amino acids. Trimming removed 5 bases from V and 1 base from J; junction bases left unmatched: 5. The germline CDR1 and CDR2 sequences are SNHLY and FYNNEI.

The chain recombines TRBV5-1 with TRBJ1-2, with 8 bases matching TRBD1. This CDR3 is built from 14 residues. Germline V gene data show CDR1 as SGHRS and CDR2 as YFSETQ. V trimming: 4 bases; J trimming: 6 bases; junction bases outside the gene matches: 8. The CDR3 nucleotides are TGCGCCAGCAGCCGAAATGGACAGGGCGATGGCTACACCTTC. Residues: CASSRNGQGDGYTF.

J is TRBJ2-7 and V is TRBV18; the D gene is possibly TRBD1 (6 bases). CDR1 is KGHSH and CDR2 is LQKENI in the germline V gene. The CDR3 contains 15 residues. The ends were cut back, 3 bases at V and 6 bases at J, with 18 bases in the middle. The CDR3 sequence is CASSPWDTARGEQYF. CDR3 DNA: TGTGCCAGCTCACCGTGGGACACCGCAAGAGGCGAGCAGTACTTC. The full variable domain, rest sourced from reference TRBV18 and TRBJ2-7, is NAGVMQNPRHLVRRRGQEARLRCSPMKGHSHVYWYRQLPEEGLKFMVYLQKENIIDESGMPKERFSAEFPKEGPSILRIQQVVRGDSAAYFCASSPWDTARGEQYFGPGTRLTVT.

The V gene is TRBV5-1, the J gene TRBJ2-1, with TRBD2 identical over 10 bases. V dropped 0 bases and J dropped 6; count of bases not matched to a gene: 6. Germline V lookup: CDR1 SGHRS, CDR2 YFSETQ. This CDR3 is built from 16 residues. CDR3 DNA: TGCGCCAGCAGCTTGGTCCCGGCTAGCGGGGGCAATGAGCAGTTCTTC. Protein sequence: CASSLVPASGGNEQFF.

The rearrangement links TRBV2 to TRBJ1-4; 8 bases agree with TRBD1. Germline V lookup: CDR1 SNHLY, CDR2 FYNNEI. The CDR3 length is 12 residues. J lost 7 bases, V lost 10 bases, and 5 bases had no gene match. The DNA for the CDR3 is TGTGCCATCGGACAGGGTGGTGAAAAACTGTTTTTT. It is translated as CAIGQGGEKLFF.

This clone occurred a few times. The chain is built from TRBV30 and TRBJ1-6; perhaps TRBD1 as D (5 bases). V dropped 2 bases and J dropped 7 bases, with 9 bases sitting between them. CDR3 length equals 13 residues. CDR1 is GTSNPN, CDR2 SVGIG, per germline (reference sequence). CDR3 region: CAWSRQSNSPLHF. The CDR3 nucleotides read TGTGCCTGGAGTCGACAGTCCAATTCACCCCTCCACTTT.

The chain links TRBV5-4 to TRBJ2-2; TRBD2 might be the D (6 bases). The CDR3 extends over 16 amino acids. Germline values: CDR1 SGHNT, CDR2 YYREEE (reference sequence). The V end lost 4 bases, the J end lost 2 bases, and 15 bases lay between the germline ends. This chain's CDR3 is CASSNTRDSNTGELFF. The CDR3 coding sequence is TGTGCCAGCAGCAATACTAGGGACTCAAACACCGGGGAGCTGTTTTTT.

As regards this clone: This may be a read error: a much more frequent sequence differs by one nucleotide. This sample also contains other DNA sequences that code for the same CDR3. This chain links TRBV29-1 with TRBJ1-1; D is undetermined. Per the germline V gene, CDR1 is SQVTM and CDR2 is ANQGSEA. This CDR3 contains 11 residues. V was cut by 5 bases and J by 1 base, with 5 bases left in between. The CDR3 DNA reads as TGCAGCGTTCAAGGGAACACTGAAGCTTTCTTT. This sequence encodes CSVQGNTEAFF.

The sample holds one count of this clone. The chain has TRBV6-1 and TRBJ1-2; 7 bases are shared with TRBD1. J lost 3 bases, V lost 0 bases, and 13 bases had no gene match. The germline CDR1 and CDR2 sequences are MNHNS and SASEGT. The CDR3 totals 18 residues. The CDR3 protein is CASSEAVGTAIWYYGYTF. CDR3 in DNA: TGTGCCAGCAGTGAAGCTGTTGGGACAGCCATTTGGTACTATGGCTACACCTTC.

This chain joins TRBV7-2 and TRBJ1-2, with D possibly matching TRBD1 (6 bases). V was shortened by 5 bases and J by 4 bases, with 11 bases between the two germline ends. Germline V lookup: CDR1 SGHTA, CDR2 FQGNSA. CDR3 length equals 13 residues. The CDR3 loop is CASSQDSSYGYTF. The CDR3, as DNA: TGTGCCAGCAGCCAGGACAGTTCCTATGGCTACACCTTC.

V usage is TRBV30 and J usage is TRBJ2-7; 9 nucleotides align to TRBD1. The CDR3 extends over 14 amino acids. Germline values: CDR1 GTSNPN, CDR2 SVGIG (reference sequence). After removal of 8 bases from V and 0 bases from J, the junction contained 8 bases not matched to a gene. The CDR3 DNA follows: TGTGCCGGGCAACAGGACAGGGGCTCCTACGAGCAGTACTTC. The encoded protein is CAGQQDRGSYEQYF.

Comment on this clone: Other DNA sequences from this sample encode an identical CDR3 as well. The chain links TRBV6-5 to TRBJ2-7; 10 bases agree with TRBD2. Trimming at V came to 0 bases and at J to 3 bases, leaving 2 bases not matched to a gene. Germline assignment: CDR1 MNHEY and CDR2 SVGAGI. The CDR3 consists of 15 residues. The CDR3 loop is CASSYSASGSYEQYF. Written as DNA, the CDR3 is TGTGCCAGCAGTTACTCGGCTAGCGGGAGCTACGAGCAGTACTTC.

This sequence joins TRBV2 and TRBJ2-1; the match to TRBD2 covers 12 bases. V lost 2 bases, J lost 10 bases, and 6 bases stayed unmatched. This CDR3 spans 15 amino acids. Germline V CDR1 and CDR2: SNHLY, FYNNEI. CDR3: CASSERASGGDEQFF. CDR3 in DNA: TGTGCCAGCAGTGAAAGGGCTAGCGGGGGGGACGAGCAGTTCTTC.

As for this clone: This same CDR3 is encoded by further DNA sequences in the sample. The chain links TRBV28 to TRBJ1-2; D call uncertain. V shed 1 base and J shed 5 bases, with 5 bases lying between them. The CDR3 sequence is 12 residues long. The germline gives CDR1 MDHEN, CDR2 SYDVKM. CDR3 in amino acids: CASSLSQYGYTF. The DNA for the CDR3 is TGTGCCAGCAGTTTATCCCAATATGGCTACACCTTC.

The J gene is TRBJ2-1, the V gene TRBV7-2; 11 bases map to TRBD2. Germline V CDR1 and CDR2: SGHTA, FQGNSA. V dropped 1 base and J dropped 7; count of bases not matched to a gene: 6. This CDR3 contains 16 residues. CDR3 sequence: CASSLVAGGNGNEQFF. The CDR3 nucleotides are TGTGCCAGCAGCTTAGTAGCGGGAGGGAATGGAAATGAGCAGTTCTTC.

This chain joins TRBV11-3 and TRBJ2-3, with 11 bases matching TRBD1. Germline V CDR1 and CDR2: SGHNT, YENEEA. The length of the CDR3 is 15 residues. With V trimmed by 5 bases and J by 1 base, 2 bases remained unmatched. This chain's CDR3 is CASSRDRGGTDTQYF. Here the CDR3 DNA reads TGTGCCAGCAGCCGGGACAGGGGGGGCACAGATACGCAGTATTTT.

V is TRBV13 and J is TRBJ1-1; TRBD1 aligns across 8 bases. V gave up 5 bases and J gave up 6 bases; unmatched junction bases: 8. The germline gives CDR1 PRHDT, CDR2 FYEKMQ (reference sequence). This CDR3 is built from 14 residues. In DNA form, the CDR3 reads TGTGCCAGCAGCGGGACAGGAAAGTTCGCTGAAGCTTTCTTT. This sequence encodes CASSGTGKFAEAFF.

The V call is TRBV18, the J call TRBJ1-2; D is unclear. This CDR3 spans 15 amino acids. V lost 0 bases to trimming and J lost 8 bases, with 16 bases between them. Germline assignment: CDR1 KGHSH and CDR2 LQKENI. DNA for the CDR3: TGTGCCAGCTCACCACCGACCAGGCAGGATTGGGGCTACACCTTC. Its protein is CASSPPTRQDWGYTF.

Of note for this clone: The sample holds other DNA sequences that translate to the same CDR3. The chain joins TRBV2 to TRBJ2-3; 8 bases align to TRBD2. Germline CDR1 is SNHLY and CDR2 is FYNNEI. This CDR3 comprises 15 residues. V shed 1 base and J 0 bases; nucleotides not matched to a gene: 0. The CDR3 is CASSEGLASTDTQYF. Here the CDR3 DNA reads TGTGCCAGCAGTGAAGGACTAGCGAGCACAGATACGCAGTATTTT.

V is TRBV9 and J is TRBJ2-5, with 8 bases matching TRBD1. The V segment lost 4 bases and the J segment 2 bases; nucleotides outside the gene matches: 4. Germline assignment: CDR1 SGDLS and CDR2 YYNGEE. CDR3 size: 14 residues. CDR3 residues: CASSLQGVQETQYF. Here the CDR3 DNA reads TGTGCCAGCAGCCTACAGGGGGTACAAGAGACCCAGTACTTC. Filled out from reference TRBV9 and TRBJ2-5, the complete variable domain reads DSGVTQTPKHLITATGQRVTLRCSPRSGDLSVYWYQQSLDQGLQFLIQYYNGEERAKGNILERFSAQQFPDLHSELNLSSLELGDSALYFCASSLQGVQETQYFGPGTRLLVL.